This TCR beta chain derives from a study of T cells after yellow fever vaccination. Whole-study context: Each low-cell-number fraction was prepared by means of SMART-Seq v4 Ultra Low Input.

5'RACE template switching added a universal primer site and UMIs to TCR cDNA. TCRdb called the 5' RACE reads again in MiXCR, with one record for every CDR3 protein. The sample consists of 250,000 to 300,000 distinct CDR3 sequences, about 5.2% of them appearing once. The table lists this clonotype with a few counts. The sample in question was CD4+ T cells sorted from PBMCs, obtained on the day of the yellow fever booster vaccination. The TCR comes from a man younger than 35 who received the YFV17D yellow fever vaccine.

CDR3 residues: CASSFGQEGTYNSPLHF. The CDR3 coding sequence is TGTGCCAGCAGCTTCGGACAGGAGGGCACCTATAATTCACCCCTCCACTTT. This rearrangement joins TRBV13 to TRBJ1-6, with 7 bases aligning to TRBD1. The J segment lost 2 bases and the V segment lost 3 bases, leaving 7 bases of the junction unmatched. This CDR3 region has 17 residues. The V gene's germline CDR1 is PRHDT and CDR2 FYEKMQ (reference sequence).